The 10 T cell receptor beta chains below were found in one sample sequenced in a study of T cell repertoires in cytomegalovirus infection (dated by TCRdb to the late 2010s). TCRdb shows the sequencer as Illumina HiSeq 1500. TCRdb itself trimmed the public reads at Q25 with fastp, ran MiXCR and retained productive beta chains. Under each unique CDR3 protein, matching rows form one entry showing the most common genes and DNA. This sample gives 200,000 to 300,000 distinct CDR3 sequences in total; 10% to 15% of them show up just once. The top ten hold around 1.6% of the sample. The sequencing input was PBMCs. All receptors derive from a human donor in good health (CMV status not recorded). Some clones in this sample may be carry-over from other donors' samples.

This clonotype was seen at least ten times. The CDR3 nucleotides read TGTGCCAGCAGCCCGGGACGGTCAAGGTGGGGAGAGACCCAGTACTTC. It specifies CASSPGRSRWGETQYF. V usage is TRBV7-2 and J usage is TRBJ2-5; either TRBD1 or TRBD2 may fit D (5 bases each). Germline V lookup: CDR1 SGHTA, CDR2 FQGNSA. There are 16 residues in the CDR3. V lost 5 bases, J lost 4 bases, and 20 bases lay in between. Using reference TRBV7-2 and TRBJ2-5 for the parts outside the CDR3, the full variable domain is GAGVSQSPSNKVTEKGKDVELRCDPISGHTALYWYRQSLGQGLEFLIYFQGNSAPDKSGLPSDRFSAERTGGSVSTLTIQRTQQEDSAVYLCASSPGRSRWGETQYFGPGTRLLVL.

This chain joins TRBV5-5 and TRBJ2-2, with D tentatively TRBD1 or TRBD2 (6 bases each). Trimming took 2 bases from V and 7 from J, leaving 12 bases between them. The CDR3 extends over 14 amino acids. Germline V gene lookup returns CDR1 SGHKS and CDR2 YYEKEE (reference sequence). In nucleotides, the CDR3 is TGTGCCAGCAGCTTAGGGGGGAACGGCGGGGAGCTGTTTTTT. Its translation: CASSLGGNGGELFF.

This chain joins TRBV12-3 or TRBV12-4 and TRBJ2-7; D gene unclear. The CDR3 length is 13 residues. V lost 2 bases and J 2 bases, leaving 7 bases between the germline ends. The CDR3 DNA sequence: TGTGCCAGCAGTTTACGAATAACCTACGAGCAGTACTTC. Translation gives CASSLRITYEQYF.

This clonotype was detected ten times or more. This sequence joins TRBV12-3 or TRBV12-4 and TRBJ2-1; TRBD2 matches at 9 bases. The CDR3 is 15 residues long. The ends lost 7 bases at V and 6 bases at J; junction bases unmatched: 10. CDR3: CASTVSGRQGNEQFF. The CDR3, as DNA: TGTGCCAGCACCGTAAGCGGGAGGCAGGGCAATGAGCAGTTCTTC.

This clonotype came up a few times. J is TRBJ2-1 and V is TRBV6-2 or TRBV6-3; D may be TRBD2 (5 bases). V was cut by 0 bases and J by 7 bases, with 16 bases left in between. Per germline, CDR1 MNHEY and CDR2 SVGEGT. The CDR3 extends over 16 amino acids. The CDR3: CASSYSWGSGNNEQFF. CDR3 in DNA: TGTGCCAGCAGTTACTCATGGGGATCGGGAAATAATGAGCAGTTCTTC.

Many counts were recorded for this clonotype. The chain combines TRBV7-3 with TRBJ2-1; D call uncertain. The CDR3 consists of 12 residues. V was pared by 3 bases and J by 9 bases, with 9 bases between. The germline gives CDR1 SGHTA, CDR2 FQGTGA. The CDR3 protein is CASSLGGGEQFF. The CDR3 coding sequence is TGTGCCAGCAGCTTGGGCGGTGGTGAGCAGTTCTTC. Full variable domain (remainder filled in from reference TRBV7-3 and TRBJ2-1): GAGVSQTPSNKVTEKGKYVELRCDPISGHTALYWYRQSLGQGPEFLIYFQGTGAADDSGLPNDRFFAVRPEGSVSTLKIQRTERGDSAVYLCASSLGGGEQFFGPGTRLTVL.

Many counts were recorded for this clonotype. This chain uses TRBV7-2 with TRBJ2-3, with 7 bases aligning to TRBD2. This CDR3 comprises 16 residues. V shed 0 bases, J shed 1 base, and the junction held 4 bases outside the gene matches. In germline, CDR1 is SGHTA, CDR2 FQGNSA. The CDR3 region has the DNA TGTGCCAGCAGCTTAGCGGGAGGGCCCGGCACAGATACGCAGTATTTT. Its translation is CASSLAGGPGTDTQYF.

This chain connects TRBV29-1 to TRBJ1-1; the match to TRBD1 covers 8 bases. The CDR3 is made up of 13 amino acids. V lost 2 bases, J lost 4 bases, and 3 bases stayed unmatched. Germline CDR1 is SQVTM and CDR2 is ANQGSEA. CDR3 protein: CSVELDRATEAFF. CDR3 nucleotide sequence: TGCAGCGTTGAACTGGACAGGGCCACTGAAGCTTTCTTT.

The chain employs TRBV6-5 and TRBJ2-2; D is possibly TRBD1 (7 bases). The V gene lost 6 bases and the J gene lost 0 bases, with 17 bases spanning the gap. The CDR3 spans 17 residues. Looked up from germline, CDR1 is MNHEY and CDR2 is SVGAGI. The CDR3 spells CASRPRQGGSNTGELFF. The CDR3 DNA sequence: TGTGCCAGCAGACCCAGACAGGGAGGCTCGAACACCGGGGAGCTGTTTTTT.

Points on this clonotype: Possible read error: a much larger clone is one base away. The CDR3 bases are TGTGCCAGCACTGGGCGAGTGAACACCGGGGAGCTGTTTTTT. It translates to CASTGRVNTGELFF. J is TRBJ2-2 and V is TRBV28, with no clear D. The V gene lost 7 bases and the J gene lost 1 base, with 10 bases spanning the gap. CDR3 length equals 14 residues. The V gene's germline CDR1 is MDHEN and CDR2 SYDVKM.